Listed below are T cell receptor beta chains from one sample, sequenced in a study of identical twins. TCRdb re-called the 5' RACE reads through MiXCR, storing one row per CDR3 protein. There are some 730,000 distinct CDR3 sequences in the sample; about 20% occur only once, and around 14% lies in the top ten. This sample also belongs to another study, concerning T cells expressing NK-cell markers.

Sequenced sample: PBMCs. All receptors derive from a young woman in good health. Both conserved end residues are part of each CDR3. D genes are given only for firm matches. Clone size is shown for a subset of rows, as once, few, many or a class of expanded clone.

cdr3_length clone_size d_call j_call v_call cdr3_aa cdr3_nt
14 NA TRBD2 TRBJ2-7 TRBV20-1 CSAIGLADSYEQYF TGCAGTGCTATCGGACTAGCGGATTCCTACGAGCAGTACTTC
15 NA TRBD1 TRBJ1-2 TRBV20-1 CSARSSTGPNYGYTF TGCAGTGCTAGATCTTCGACAGGGCCTAACTATGGCTACACCTTC
14 NA TRBD2 TRBJ2-3 TRBV27 CASTTLGLAGTQYF TGTGCCAGCACCACTCTCGGACTAGCGGGAACGCAGTATTTT
16 few TRBD2 TRBJ2-2 TRBV5-1 CASSPPLATNTGELFF TGCGCCAGCTCTCCTCCACTAGCGACGAACACCGGGGAGCTGTTTTTT
14 NA NA TRBJ1-2 TRBV21-1 CARGGRQARFGYTF TGTGCCAGGGGGGGCCGACAGGCGAGGTTCGGCTACACCTTC
15 few NA TRBJ2-1 TRBV20-1 CSAPRERSPYNEQFF TGCAGTGCTCCTAGGGAGCGGTCACCCTACAATGAGCAGTTCTTC
14 NA TRBD2 TRBJ2-3 TRBV7-9 CASETSGSSGTQYF TGTGCCAGCGAGACTAGCGGGAGTAGTGGTACGCAGTATTTT
15 NA NA TRBJ2-7 TRBV9 CASSVGGGTSYEQYF TGTGCCAGCAGCGTAGGAGGGGGGACGTCCTACGAGCAGTACTTC
13 once NA TRBJ2-7 TRBV29-1 CSVVGTTSYEQYF TGCAGCGTTGTCGGGACAACCTCCTACGAGCAGTACTTC
16 few NA TRBJ2-3 TRBV7-9 CASSPGGNRYADTQYF TGTGCCAGCAGCCCGGGTGGTAACAGATACGCGGATACGCAGTATTTT
18 NA TRBD2 TRBJ2-1 TRBV5-1 CASSLYLGIAGRHNEQFF TGCGCCAGCAGCTTGTACTTAGGAATAGCGGGACGACACAATGAGCAGTTCTTC
13 NA NA TRBJ2-1 TRBV20-1 CSASDTRVDEQFF TGCAGTGCTAGTGACACCCGGGTGGATGAGCAGTTCTTC
15 NA NA TRBJ2-1 TRBV4-1 CASSQDSSPYNEQFF TGCGCCAGCAGCCAAGACTCTTCCCCCTACAATGAGCAGTTCTTC
16 few TRBD2 TRBJ2-1 TRBV3-1 CASSLRRLAGPNEQFF TGTGCCAGCAGCCTCCGGAGACTAGCGGGTCCCAATGAGCAGTTCTTC
16 NA TRBD1 TRBJ2-3 TRBV6-5 CASSYYGQGVADTQYF TGTGCCAGCAGTTACTACGGACAGGGGGTGGCAGATACGCAGTATTTT
15 NA TRBD1 TRBJ2-1 TRBV7-3 CASSSQGAAVGEQFF TGTGCCAGCAGCTCCCAGGGGGCTGCAGTCGGTGAGCAGTTCTTC
16 NA NA TRBJ1-5 TRBV9 CASIIKTGQPNQPQHF TGTGCCAGCATAATAAAGACTGGACAGCCCAATCAGCCCCAGCATTTT
14 few NA TRBJ1-1 TRBV3-1 CASSRAGVNTEAFF TGTGCCAGCAGCCGGGCAGGCGTGAACACTGAAGCTTTCTTT
17 NA NA TRBJ2-1 TRBV7-9 CASSTKAPYGSGNEQFF TGTGCCAGCAGCACTAAGGCCCCTTATGGGAGTGGCAATGAGCAGTTCTTC
17 NA TRBD1 TRBJ1-1 TRBV29-1 CSVEDRGQGARNTEAFF TGCAGCGTTGAAGATCGGGGACAGGGGGCCAGGAACACTGAAGCTTTCTTT
13 few NA TRBJ1-4 TRBV5-1 CASSFETREKLFF TGCGCCAGCAGTTTCGAGACGCGGGAAAAACTGTTTTTT
14 NA NA TRBJ2-7 TRBV7-9 CASRGTGYLSEQYF TGTGCCAGCAGGGGTACAGGGTATCTTTCCGAGCAGTACTTC
15 NA TRBD2 TRBJ2-3 TRBV10-3 CAISENTSGKDTQYF TGTGCCATCAGTGAGAATACTAGCGGGAAAGATACGCAGTATTTT
13 many NA TRBJ2-7 TRBV27 CASSLRDGYEQYF TGTGCCAGCAGTCTCCGGGACGGCTACGAGCAGTACTTC
14 NA NA TRBJ2-1 TRBV30 CAWSVLATYNEQFF TGTGCCTGGAGTGTACTAGCAACCTACAATGAGCAGTTCTTC
13 NA NA TRBJ2-2 TRBV10-3 CAISESTSGELFF TGTGCCATCAGTGAGTCAACATCTGGGGAGCTGTTTTTT
13 few NA TRBJ2-1 TRBV3-1 CASSQGTVNEQFF TGTGCCAGCAGCCAAGGGACGGTCAATGAGCAGTTCTTC
15 NA NA TRBJ1-2 TRBV4-2 CASSLNTGPGGGYTF TGTGCCAGCAGCCTAAACACTGGCCCCGGGGGCGGCTACACCTTC
13 few NA TRBJ2-7 TRBV5-1 CASSLEVEGEQYF TGCGCCAGCAGCTTGGAGGTCGAGGGCGAGCAGTACTTC
13 NA NA TRBJ2-3 TRBV7-2 CASSYRRKDTQYF TGTGCCAGCAGCTACCGACGGAAAGATACGCAGTATTTT
15 few TRBD1 TRBJ2-4 TRBV9 CASSAGTGFRNIQYF TGTGCCAGCAGCGCCGGGACAGGGTTTAGGAACATTCAGTACTTC
13 NA TRBD2 TRBJ2-1 TRBV20-1 CSARRETYNEQFF TGCAGTGCTAGGCGGGAGACCTACAATGAGCAGTTCTTC
14 few TRBD2 TRBJ2-1 TRBV29-1 CSVDRTSIYNEQFF TGCAGCGTTGACCGGACTAGCATCTACAATGAGCAGTTCTTC
14 many TRBD1 TRBJ2-1 TRBV16 CASSPGQGDNEQFF TGTGCCAGCAGCCCGGGACAGGGGGACAATGAGCAGTTCTTC
11 many NA TRBJ1-1 TRBV6-6 CASSYDTEAFF TGTGCCAGCAGTTACGACACTGAAGCTTTCTTT
14 few NA TRBJ1-5 TRBV12-3/TRBV12-4 CASSLSGTNQPQHF TGTGCCAGCAGTTTAAGCGGGACGAATCAGCCCCAGCATTTT
13 NA NA TRBJ2-5 TRBV5-1 CASSYWGKETQYF TGCGCCAGCAGCTACTGGGGCAAGGAGACCCAGTACTTC
14 NA NA TRBJ2-5 TRBV12-3/TRBV12-4 CASSLVQGTETQYF TGTGCCAGCAGTTTAGTCCAGGGGACGGAGACCCAGTACTTC